The T cell receptor (beta chain) described here comes from a study of cytomegalovirus exposure and HLA in healthy donors. Germline-derived CDR1 and CDR2 are LGHNA and YSLEER. Trimming at V came to 3 bases and at J to 4 bases, leaving 10 bases not matched to a gene. The CDR3 loop spans 16 amino acids. As for this clone: The antigen remains unidentified.

PCR involved 60 Vbeta and 13 Jbeta primers. Clones were read by immunoSEQ multiplex PCR, and TCRdb kept only the in-frame ones, dropping some. The data show under 200,000 clones, with approximately 81% seen just once and around 0.96% held by the top ten. Study observations and caveats: The study dropped some indistinguishable V segments, TRBV6-2 and TRBV6-3 among them. Clonal expansion, a later analysis showed, was greater in HLA-associated TCR beta chains than in equally common others. Sequences of the TCR beta chain were said to predict the HLA-A and HLA-B alleles of most subjects accurately.

Sequenced input: PBMCs. The chain recombines TRBV4-3 with TRBJ2-5; 8 positions agree with TRBD2. The sequence was obtained from a man aged 30 to 45 in good health and CMV-seronegative. DNA for the CDR3: TGCGCCAGCAGCCATTCGGGGGGGGGAGTGGCAGAGACCCAGTACTTC. Translation gives CASSHSGGGVAETQYF.